Described below is a single T cell receptor beta chain sequence and its context. The V gene's germline CDR1 is SQVTM and CDR2 ANQGSEA. The V gene lost 5 bases and the J gene lost 6 bases, with 7 bases spanning the gap. CDR3 length: 11 amino acids. The sample comes from a study of cytotoxic CD8 clonotypes in ibrutinib-treated CLL. The method was immunoSEQ multiplex PCR; TCRdb's version includes in-frame clones alone and lacks a portion of them. The data contain approximately 190,000 clones, approximately 70% of them singletons. The chain joins TRBV29-1 to TRBJ2-2; no reliable D call. This specimen consisted of PBMCs, obtained after 12 months of ibrutinib treatment. The TCR sequence derives from a human donor with chronic lymphocytic leukemia. The CDR3 DNA is TGCAGCGTTCAGTTGCCCGGGGAGCTGTTTTTT. Translating it yields CSVQLPGELFF.